Each of the 31 T cell receptor beta chains below was sequenced from the same sample in a study of blood T cells in healthy people across ages. With a J-beta primer mix and a sample-barcoded 5' primer, a second PCR ran about 7 to 12 cycles. Each CDR3 protein is one row after TCRdb ran MiXCR on the 5' RACE reads. The sample has 650,000 to 1,000,000 distinct CDR3 sequences, about 36% seen once; the top ten hold 10% to 15%. Sequencing used blood. These receptors originate from a man aged 18 to 30 in good health.

This clonotype was picked up many times. This chain links TRBV10-3 with TRBJ2-5; TRBD1 agrees at 7 bases. The germline V gene has CDR1 ENHRY and CDR2 SYGVKD. CDR3 size: 13 residues. The ends lost 8 bases at V and 2 bases at J; junction bases unmatched: 5. The CDR3 DNA is TGTGCCATCGGGGGACAGTTACAAGAGACCCAGTACTTC. It specifies CAIGGQLQETQYF.

The table lists this clonotype with many counts. The rearrangement joins TRBV6-6 to TRBJ2-7; the match to TRBD1 covers 9 bases. This CDR3 contains 14 residues. After removal of 9 bases from V and 2 bases from J, the junction contained 8 bases not matched to a gene. The germline V gene has CDR1 MNHNY and CDR2 SVGAGI (reference sequence). The CDR3 reads CASRPGQGPYEQYF. Here the CDR3 DNA reads TGTGCCAGTCGGCCGGGACAGGGTCCCTACGAGCAGTACTTC.

This clonotype has more than one count but fewer than ten. The genes are TRBV2 and TRBJ1-2, with TRBD1 matching 8 bases. Per the germline V gene, CDR1 is SNHLY and CDR2 is FYNNEI. CDR3 length equals 15 residues. With V trimmed by 6 bases and J by 8 bases, 14 bases remained unmatched. Written as DNA, the CDR3 is TGTGCCAGCAGCCCTGGGACAGGAATAATTACCGGCTACACCTTC. Protein: CASSPGTGIITGYTF.

The chain carries TRBV7-9 and TRBJ2-5; no clear D gene. CDR1 and CDR2 from the germline V gene are SEHNR and FQNEAQ (reference sequence). CDR3 length equals 13 residues. V gave up 1 base and J gave up 5 bases, with 8 bases separating them. The CDR3 spells CASSLEAPETQYF. DNA for the CDR3: TGTGCCAGCAGCTTAGAAGCCCCGGAGACCCAGTACTTC.

The chain recombines TRBV6-6 with TRBJ1-6; no clear D gene. V was pared by 6 bases and J by 4 bases, with 13 bases between. The CDR3 is made up of 15 amino acids. Germline-derived CDR1 and CDR2 are MNHNY and SVGAGI (reference sequence). Here the CDR3 reads CASSASGKYNSPLHF. The CDR3 coding sequence is TGTGCCAGCAGCGCCAGCGGGAAATATAATTCACCCCTCCACTTT.

The rearrangement links TRBV19 to TRBJ2-1, with D unresolved. V lost 5 bases, J lost 8 bases, and 13 bases lay in between. The CDR3 runs 13 residues. Germline lookup yields CDR1 LNHDA and CDR2 SQIVND (reference sequence). CDR3 coding DNA: TGTGCCAGTAGTGGCCGGCAGACCCATGAGCAGTTCTTC. Translation gives CASSGRQTHEQFF. Based on the CDR3 plus reference TRBV19 and TRBJ2-1, the full variable domain is DGGITQSPKYLFRKEGQNVTLSCEQNLNHDAMYWYRQDPGQGLRLIYYSQIVNDFQKGDIAEGYSVSREKKESFPLTVTSAQKNPTAFYLCASSGRQTHEQFFGPGTRLTVL.

The table lists this clonotype with a few counts. The chain recombines TRBV7-2 with TRBJ1-5, with D perhaps matching TRBD1 (5 bases). The V gene's germline CDR1 is SGHTA and CDR2 FQGNSA. The CDR3 is 14 residues long. V lost 1 base to trimming and J lost 5 bases, with 9 bases between them. CDR3 bases: TGTGCCAGCAGCTTAGGGTGGGGGGATCAGCCCCAGCATTTT. Translating it yields CASSLGWGDQPQHF. The full variable domain, its missing parts supplied by reference TRBV7-2 and TRBJ1-5, is GAGVSQSPSNKVTEKGKDVELRCDPISGHTALYWYRQSLGQGLEFLIYFQGNSAPDKSGLPSDRFSAERTGGSVSTLTIQRTQQEDSAVYLCASSLGWGDQPQHFGDGTRLSIL.

This clonotype showed up many times. The rearrangement links TRBV7-2 to TRBJ2-1; possibly TRBD2 for D (5 bases). CDR3 length equals 14 residues. CDR1 is SGHTA, CDR2 FQGNSA, per germline. V lost 6 bases, J lost 4 bases, and 13 bases lay in between. The CDR3 nucleotides are TGTGCCAGCAGATACGCGAGGGTTTACAATGAGCAGTTCTTC. This encodes CASRYARVYNEQFF.

The chain employs TRBV6-2 or TRBV6-3 and TRBJ2-4; no reliable D call. The J call may be incorrect, as the DNA end agrees better with TRBJ2-7. CDR3 length: 13 amino acids. Per the germline V gene, CDR1 is MNHEY and CDR2 is SVGEGT. In DNA, the CDR3 is TGTGCCAGCAGGGACCCCCCTCTCTACGAGCAGTACTTC. Its protein is CASRDPPLYEQYF.

There are many counts of this clonotype. This chain joins TRBV12-3 or TRBV12-4 and TRBJ2-1, with 8 bases lining up with TRBD1. There are 15 residues in the CDR3. The V and J ends lost 5 bases and 3 bases, in that order; junction bases with no gene match: 6. DNA for the CDR3: TGTGCCAGCAGTCCCCGGACAGGGTTCTACAATGAGCAGTTCTTC. Amino acid sequence: CASSPRTGFYNEQFF.

This clonotype was observed at least ten times. The rearrangement uses TRBV10-3 and TRBJ1-2, with TRBD1 identical over 10 bases. V shed 6 bases and J 3 bases; nucleotides not matched to a gene: 4. CDR3 length: 14 residues. Per germline, CDR1 ENHRY and CDR2 SYGVKD. CDR3 residues: CAIRFGTGDYGYTF. The CDR3 coding sequence is TGTGCCATCAGGTTTGGGACAGGGGACTATGGCTACACCTTC.

The gene calls are TRBV6-5 and TRBJ2-1; D ambiguous. CDR3 length: 13 amino acids. The ends were cut back, 6 bases at V and 10 bases at J, with 16 bases in the middle. Per germline, CDR1 MNHEY and CDR2 SVGAGI. The CDR3 is CASRRAPVEEQFF. The CDR3 DNA reads TGTGCCAGCAGACGGGCACCTGTCGAGGAGCAGTTCTTC.

The sample holds a few counts of this clonotype. This clone may be a read error of a much larger clone one base away. The CDR3 bases are TGTGCCAGCAGTGTTGGGTCCAACCACAATGAGCAGTTCTTC. It codes for CASSVGSNHNEQFF. The chain carries TRBV12-3 or TRBV12-4 and TRBJ2-1; D gene unclear. V was trimmed by 5 bases and J by 5 bases, leaving 13 bases between them. CDR3 length: 14 residues.

This clonotype was counted ten times or more. This chain joins TRBV5-1 and TRBJ2-1; possible D gene TRBD1, 6 bases. Trimming took 2 bases from V and 10 from J, leaving 7 bases between them. Germline loops: CDR1 SGHRS, CDR2 YFSETQ. The CDR3 runs 11 residues. CDR3 residues: CASSFGTEQFF. In DNA form, the CDR3 reads TGCGCCAGCAGCTTCGGGACAGAGCAGTTCTTC.

The chain joins TRBV10-3 to TRBJ1-1, with TRBD1 as a possible D gene (5 bases). Trimming removed 8 bases at V and 2 bases at J, with 24 bases between. Per germline, CDR1 ENHRY and CDR2 SYGVKD. The CDR3 loop spans 17 amino acids. The CDR3 DNA reads TGTGCCATCCGGGGGGACGGGAGCCCAACTCCTAACACTGAAGCTTTCTTT. Its protein is CAIRGDGSPTPNTEAFF.

This clonotype was counted ten times or more. The rearrangement joins TRBV20-1 to TRBJ2-5, with TRBD1 matching 7 bases. V gave up 2 bases and J gave up 5 bases; unmatched junction bases: 11. Per germline, CDR1 DFQATT and CDR2 SNEGSKA (reference sequence). The CDR3 length is 15 residues. CDR3 amino acids: CSARHPQGEHETQYF. The DNA of the CDR3 is TGCAGTGCTAGACATCCCCAGGGGGAACACGAGACCCAGTACTTC.

The CDR3, as DNA: TGTGCCAGCAGCGGCAGTCTCCCCTCAAATGAGCAGTTCTTC. It yields the protein CASSGSLPSNEQFF. The chain joins TRBV28 to TRBJ2-1, with unresolved D. The V end lost 6 bases, the J end lost 7 bases, and 16 bases lay between the germline ends. CDR1 and CDR2 (germline): MDHEN, SYDVKM. CDR3 length equals 14 residues.

CDR3 loop: CASSLRERGRNQPQHF. The CDR3 coding sequence is TGTGCCAGCAGCTTGCGGGAGAGGGGCCGCAATCAGCCCCAGCATTTT. The chain links TRBV5-6 to TRBJ1-5, with D possibly matching TRBD1 (5 bases). Germline V CDR1 and CDR2: SGHDT, YYEEEE. This CDR3 is 16 amino acids long. V was pared by 1 base and J by 2 bases, with 13 bases between.

This clonotype has only a few counts. The genes are TRBV20-1 and TRBJ2-3, with no clear D. Germline CDR1 DFQATT, CDR2 SNEGSKA (reference sequence). V lost 3 bases, J lost 7 bases, and 11 bases lay in between. The CDR3 runs 12 residues. CDR3 in amino acids: CSASRQVHTQYF. The CDR3, as DNA: TGCAGTGCTAGTCGTCAGGTGCATACGCAGTATTTT.

This clonotype was seen a few times. The chain uses TRBV4-3 and TRBJ1-1, with D perhaps TRBD1 (5 bases). Germline CDR1 reads LGHNA; CDR2 reads YSLEER. The CDR3 totals 15 residues. The germline V and J ends were trimmed by 4 bases and 4 bases, with 16 bases remaining between them. CDR3 amino acids: CASSLMGQGSTEAFF. The CDR3 region has the DNA TGCGCCAGCAGCCTCATGGGGCAGGGAAGCACTGAAGCTTTCTTT.

In this sample, this clonotype turned up a few times. The chain links TRBV5-5 to TRBJ2-1; 11 bases agree with TRBD1. This CDR3 has 16 residues. V lost 1 base, J lost 5 bases, and 5 bases stayed unmatched. CDR1 is SGHKS and CDR2 is YYEKEE in the germline V gene (reference sequence). The CDR3 loop reads CASSLKGTGGNNEQFF. DNA for the CDR3: TGTGCCAGCAGCTTGAAAGGGACAGGGGGGAACAATGAGCAGTTCTTC.

This clonotype was recorded a few times. This chain connects TRBV7-2 to TRBJ2-1; the match to TRBD1 covers 10 bases. Gene TRBJ2-7 matches the end of the DNA better, so the J call may be wrong. Germline values: CDR1 SGHTA, CDR2 FQGNSA. CDR3 length: 18 amino acids. CDR3 sequence reads: CASSLVSLTGGSYNEQYF. The CDR3 bases are TGTGCCAGCAGCTTAGTTAGTCTGACAGGGGGCTCCTACAATGAGCAGTACTTC.

This clonotype was observed a handful of times. V gene TRBV5-1 combines with J gene TRBJ2-3; weak D call: TRBD1 (6 bases). V was pared by 1 base and J by 0 bases, with 15 bases between. CDR3 size: 17 residues. Germline CDR1 is SGHRS and CDR2 is YFSETQ. The CDR3 reads CASSLPGRQVSTDTQYF. CDR3 nucleotide sequence: TGCGCCAGCAGCTTGCCTGGTAGACAGGTCAGCACAGATACGCAGTATTTT.

The rearrangement links TRBV7-3 to TRBJ2-7; D uncertain. The CDR3 sequence is 16 residues long. The V and J ends lost 4 bases and 0 bases respectively, with 16 bases between them. Germline V lookup: CDR1 SGHTA, CDR2 FQGTGA. CDR3 in amino acids: CASSSPRALSSYEQYF. DNA of the CDR3: TGTGCCAGCAGCTCCCCTCGGGCGCTAAGCTCCTACGAGCAGTACTTC.

The chain is built from TRBV28 and TRBJ1-1; no clear D gene. V lost 3 bases, J lost 4 bases, and 9 bases lay in between. CDR1 and CDR2 from the germline V gene are MDHEN and SYDVKM. The CDR3 has 13 amino acids. The CDR3 sequence: CASSFAIRTEAFF. The CDR3 DNA reads TGTGCCAGCAGTTTTGCAATCCGCACTGAAGCTTTCTTT.

This clonotype occurred many times. The rearrangement joins TRBV27 to TRBJ2-5; TRBD1 is a possible D gene (5 bases). Trimming pared 0 bases from V and 5 bases from J, leaving 10 bases between. This CDR3 has 14 amino acids. Germline V gives CDR1 MNHEY, CDR2 SMNVEV (reference sequence). CDR3 DNA: TGTGCCAGCAGTTTATCGGGCAGGGTGGAGACCCAGTACTTC. Protein sequence: CASSLSGRVETQYF.

This clonotype has more than one count but fewer than ten. V and J are TRBV12-3 or TRBV12-4 and TRBJ1-1; TRBD1 matches at 8 bases. CDR3 length equals 15 residues. V shed 6 bases and J 1 base; nucleotides not matched to a gene: 7. CDR3 bases: TGTGCCAGCAGACCCACCGGGACAGGGAACACTGAAGCTTTCTTT. This encodes CASRPTGTGNTEAFF.

This clonotype was recorded at least ten times. The chain is built from TRBV20-1 and TRBJ2-4; unclear D gene. Per germline, CDR1 DFQATT and CDR2 SNEGSKA (reference sequence). Trimming took off 1 base at V and 5 bases at J, with 6 bases between the two ends. The CDR3 runs 12 residues. The CDR3 loop reads CSARGVENIQYF. CDR3 sequence (DNA): TGCAGTGCTAGAGGGGTCGAAAACATTCAGTACTTC.

This clonotype was found a few times. The J gene is TRBJ2-5, the V gene TRBV4-2, with D possibly being TRBD1 or TRBD2 (6 bases each). Germline lookup yields CDR1 LGHNA and CDR2 YNFKEQ. The CDR3 contains 15 residues. Trimming removed 0 bases at V and 4 bases at J, with 12 bases between. Written as DNA, the CDR3 is TGTGCCAGCAGCCAAGAGGGACTGGGGGCAGAGACCCAGTACTTC. Protein sequence: CASSQEGLGAETQYF.

The chain couples TRBV5-6 to TRBJ1-1; maybe TRBD1 (5 bases). Trimming pared 4 bases from V and 2 bases from J, leaving 21 bases between. The CDR3 runs 17 residues. Looked up from germline, CDR1 is SGHDT and CDR2 is YYEEEE. The CDR3 DNA reads TGTGCCAGCAGCGAGGGGACGGCAAATTTCATAAACACTGAAGCTTTCTTT. Its protein product is CASSEGTANFINTEAFF.

This clonotype occurred a few times. The chain is built from TRBV3-1 and TRBJ1-3, with TRBD1 as a possible D gene (6 bases). The CDR3 loop spans 16 amino acids. Germline values: CDR1 LGHDT, CDR2 YNNKEL (reference sequence). Trimming stripped 3 bases from V and 0 bases from J, with 12 bases between. The DNA of the CDR3 is TGTGCCAGCAGCCAGGCGGACAGTTACTCTGGAAACACCATATATTTT. Translation: CASSQADSYSGNTIYF.